This is a list of T cell receptor beta chains from one sample in a study of PD-1 blockade in classical Hodgkin lymphoma. Some clones are missing from TCRdb's copy, which holds only in-frame ones; the method was immunoSEQ multiplex PCR. The top ten clones hold about 3.4% of a sample with tens of thousands of clones, around 80% of them seen once. The sequencing here drew on CD4+ T cells from blood, taken before the fourth cycle of nivolumab. These receptors all stem from a human donor with classical Hodgkin lymphoma. Each CDR3 is given with its conserved first and last residue. A D gene is named only where the DNA matches it firmly. Clone size is given for some rows only: seen once, a few or many times, or a class if the clone is expanded.

cdr3_length d_call clone_size j_call v_call cdr3_nt cdr3_aa
16 TRBD1 . TRBJ1-2 TRBV2 TGTGCCAGCAGCGCCCCTGAGGGACAGCAAAACTATGGCTACACCTTC CASSAPEGQQNYGYTF
12 . . TRBJ2-7 TRBV28 TGTGCCAGCAGACTACAGTCGGGTACGCAGTACTTC CASRLQSGTQYF
16 TRBD2 . TRBJ2-3 TRBV4-2 TGTGCCAGCAGCCCCCAGGGCGGGGGGGCTGGAGATACGCAGTATTTT CASSPQGGGAGDTQYF
11 . . TRBJ2-7 TRBV19 TGTGCCAGTAGTATGGTGGACGAGCAGTACTTC CASSMVDEQYF
13 . . TRBJ1-1 TRBV6-6 TGTGCCAGCAGTTACTCGAGGGCAGCTGAAGCTTTCTTT CASSYSRAAEAFF
14 TRBD1 . TRBJ2-3 TRBV27 TGTGCCAGCAGTTTATGGGGACAGACAGATACGCAGTATTTT CASSLWGQTDTQYF
14 . . TRBJ1-1 TRBV5-8 TGTGCCAGCAGACCAACCCAGGGTTACACTGAAGCTTTCTTT CASRPTQGYTEAFF
14 . . TRBJ1-4 TRBV10-3 TGTGCCATCAAGGGGAGTGCAACTAATGAAAAACTGTTTTTT CAIKGSATNEKLFF
14 . . TRBJ2-4 TRBV5-1 TGCGCCAGCAGCCCTGACGGGGCCAAAAACATTCAGTACTTC CASSPDGAKNIQYF
16 TRBD1 . TRBJ2-1 TRBV18 TGTGCCAGCTCACCATTCAGTGACTTTCGGGACAGGCAGCAGTTCTTC CASSPFSDFRDRQQFF
17 . . TRBJ1-6 TRBV21-1 TGTGCCAGCAGCATCTCTTCGGGAGAGATCCATAATTCACCCCTCCACTTT CASSISSGEIHNSPLHF
15 . . TRBJ2-1 TRBV4-2 TGTGCCAGCAGCCCAGCGGGCAGCTCCTACAATGAGCAGTTCTTC CASSPAGSSYNEQFF
16 TRBD1 . TRBJ1-6 TRBV4-2 TGTGCCAGCAGCCAACCATCCGGACAGGGTGAGTCACCCCTCCACTTT CASSQPSGQGESPLHF
14 . . TRBJ2-3 TRBV5-1 TGCGCCAGCAGCTTAGGGACTAGCACAGATACGCAGTATTTT CASSLGTSTDTQYF
11 . . TRBJ1-1 TRBV11-2 TGTGCCAGCAGCTACCACCAGGAAGCTTTCTTT CASSYHQEAFF
18 TRBD2 once TRBJ2-2 TRBV5-1 TGCGCCAGCAGCTTGGAACTAGCGGGGGCGACGAACACCGGGGAGCTGTTTTTT CASSLELAGATNTGELFF
13 . few TRBJ1-2 TRBV2 TGTGCCAGCACTCCAGGGGCTAACTATGGCTACACCTTC CASTPGANYGYTF
13 . . TRBJ1-5 TRBV7-8 TGTGCCAGCAGCCGTGGGAGCAATCAGCCCCAGCATTTT CASSRGSNQPQHF
13 . few TRBJ1-6 TRBV27 TGTGCCACCAGGGGCCTATATAATTCACCCCTCCACTTT CATRGLYNSPLHF
13 . once TRBJ1-1 TRBV7-7 TGTGCTAGCAGCTTAGATTTGAACACTGAAGCTTTCTTT CASSLDLNTEAFF
14 TRBD2 medium-sized TRBJ2-7 TRBV6-5 TGTGCCAGCAGCCGACTAGCGGGAGGCTACGAGCAGTACTTC CASSRLAGGYEQYF
17 . . TRBJ1-4 TRBV18 TGTGCCAGCTCACCAATGAATGGGGCAGCAACTAATGAAAAACTGTTTTTT CASSPMNGAATNEKLFF
16 . . TRBJ2-1 TRBV5-4 TGTGCCAGCAGCCTGGGGGCGGGGAATATGTACAATGAGCAGTTCTTC CASSLGAGNMYNEQFF
14 . . TRBJ2-1 TRBV25-1 TGTGCCAGCAGTTTAACGACCTTCTACAATGAGCAGTTCTTC CASSLTTFYNEQFF
14 . . TRBJ2-2 TRBV14 TGTGCCAGCAGCCAAGGGGTCAGCACCGGGGAGCTGTTTTTT CASSQGVSTGELFF
13 . . TRBJ1-2 TRBV7-1 TGTGCCAGCAGCCCCGGACGGGTCGATGGCTACACCTTC CASSPGRVDGYTF
15 . . TRBJ2-1 TRBV19 TGTGCCAGTAGCACACGAACCTTTCTAGGGCTCGGGCAGTTCTTC CASSTRTFLGLGQFF
14 . few TRBJ1-5 TRBV7-9 TGTGCCAGCAGCCCAAGAGGGGACAATCAGCCCCAGCATTTT CASSPRGDNQPQHF
16 . . TRBJ1-6 TRBV30 TGTGCCTGGAGTGTTGGACAGAGCTCCTATAATTCACCCCTCCACTTT CAWSVGQSSYNSPLHF
17 . . TRBJ2-1 TRBV6-1 TGTGCCAGCAGTGAGCCCCAGGGGCTAGGGTCCTACAATGAGCAGTTCTTC CASSEPQGLGSYNEQFF
13 . . TRBJ2-5 TRBV2 TGTGCCAGCAGTGCGAATAATCAAGAGACCCAGTACTTC CASSANNQETQYF
19 TRBD2 . TRBJ2-3 TRBV5-1 TGCGCCAGCAGCTCACCTGTAGCGGGGGGCCACACTGGCACAGATACGCAGTATTTT CASSSPVAGGHTGTDTQYF
15 . . TRBJ2-3 TRBV5-1 TGCGCCAGCAGCACCCAGGGTAGGGTCACAGATACGCAGTATTTT CASSTQGRVTDTQYF
15 . . TRBJ2-5 TRBV6-1 TGTGCCAGCAGTCCCAATAGTTTAGGGCAAGAGACCCAGTACTTC CASSPNSLGQETQYF
16 . once TRBJ1-2 TRBV5-8 TGTGCCAGCAGCTTGGGTCTTAACCCACTCAACTATGGCTACACCTTC CASSLGLNPLNYGYTF
14 TRBD1 . TRBJ1-2 TRBV6-5 TGTGCCAGCAGTTACCTTGACAGGGTGGGTGGCTACACCTTC CASSYLDRVGGYTF
14 . few TRBJ1-6 TRBV2 TGTGCCAGCAGTGGACAGTTCAATAATTCACCCCTCCACTTT CASSGQFNNSPLHF
14 . . TRBJ1-5 TRBV28 TGTGCCAGCAGGGTGGGGGCAGGAGATCAGCCCCAGCATTTT CASRVGAGDQPQHF
13 . once TRBJ1-1 TRBV6-5 TGTGCCACCCGGCTGGGGGAGGGAACTGAAGCTTTCTTT CATRLGEGTEAFF
13 . . TRBJ1-1 TRBV27 TGTGCCAGCAGTTTACGGGGGAGCACTGAAGCTTTCTTT CASSLRGSTEAFF
14 . . TRBJ1-2 TRBV11-3 TGTGCCAGCAGCTTAGATTTAGGTACAAATGGCTACACCTTC CASSLDLGTNGYTF
13 TRBD1 few TRBJ1-3 TRBV19 TGTGCCACGACAGGGGTCTCTGGAAACACCATATATTTT CATTGVSGNTIYF
13 . . TRBJ1-2 TRBV6-5 TGTGCCAGCACCGCAAAAGCTAACTATGGCTACACCTTC CASTAKANYGYTF
12 . . TRBJ1-1 TRBV10-3 TGTGCCATCAGTGCGGTGAACACTGAAGCTTTCTTT CAISAVNTEAFF
14 TRBD1 . TRBJ2-1 TRBV7-9 TGTGCCAGCAGCTCAGTGACAGGGGGCAAACGGCAGTTCTTC CASSSVTGGKRQFF
13 . . TRBJ2-3 TRBV7-9 TGTGCCAGCAGCTTAGGTGAGCCAGATACGCAGTATTTT CASSLGEPDTQYF
14 . . TRBJ1-4 TRBV19 TGTGCCAGTAGCCTCGTTGGAGAGTATGAAAAACTGTTTTTT CASSLVGEYEKLFF
15 . . TRBJ1-2 TRBV4-2 TGTGCCAGCAGCCAAGATTTGTCGGCCAACTATGGCTACACCTTC CASSQDLSANYGYTF